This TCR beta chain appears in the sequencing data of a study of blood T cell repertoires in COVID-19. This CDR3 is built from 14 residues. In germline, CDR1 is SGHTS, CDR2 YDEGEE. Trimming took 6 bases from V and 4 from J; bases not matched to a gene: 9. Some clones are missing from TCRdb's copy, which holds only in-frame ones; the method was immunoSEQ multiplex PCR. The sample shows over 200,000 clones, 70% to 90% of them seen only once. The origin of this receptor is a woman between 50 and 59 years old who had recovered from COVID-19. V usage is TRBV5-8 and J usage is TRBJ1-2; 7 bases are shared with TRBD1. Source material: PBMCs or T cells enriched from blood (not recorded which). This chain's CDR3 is CASTRGQEGYGYTF. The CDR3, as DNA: TGTGCCAGCACCCGAGGACAGGAGGGCTATGGCTACACCTTC. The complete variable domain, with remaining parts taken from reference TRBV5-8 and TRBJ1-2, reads EAGVTQSPTHLIKTRGQQATLRCSPISGHTSVYWYQQALGLGLQFLLWYDEGEERNRGNFPPRFSGRQFPNYSSELNVNALELEDSALYLCASTRGQEGYGYTFGSGTRLTVV.